The clone carrying this T cell receptor beta chain was observed a few times. The data are from a study of T-cell reconstitution after alpha-beta-depleted transplantation in children. The authors prepared the TCRbeta library with unique molecular identifiers. TCRdb redid the calling of the PCR reads with MiXCR, one entry per CDR3 protein. This sample has 330,000 or so distinct CDR3 sequences, with approximately 10% found just once. The CDR3 contains 19 residues. V trimming: 6 bases; J trimming: 3 bases; junction bases outside the gene matches: 20. The chain combines TRBV12-3 or TRBV12-4 with TRBJ2-7, with 10 positions matching TRBD1. The sequencing used PBMCs from the stem cell graft donor, collected from the stem cell graft. The clonotype comes from a human donor who donated a stem cell graft to a child with acute lymphoblastic leukemia. In DNA, the CDR3 is TGTGCCAGCAGCCCCGGGACAGGGGCGACGGAGGCAGAATACTACGAGCAGTACTTC. Protein sequence: CASSPGTGATEAEYYEQYF.